Listed here is a single T cell receptor beta chain. Antigen: not known. The sequence runs out 3 residues before the end of the CDR3; the remainder is reconstructed from the germline J gene. Method: immunoSEQ multiplex PCR; TCRdb's copy keeps in-frame clones and lacks some. The repertoire shows 40,000 or so clones, none seen only once; the top ten take less than 4.5%. This sample was included in a study of T cell clonality in common variable immunodeficiency. The CDR3 spans 18 residues. V gave up 1 base and J gave up 5 bases, with 23 bases separating them. The germline CDR1 and CDR2 sequences are LNHDA and SQIVND (reference sequence). Broader study findings: Patient heterogeneity in the CVID cohort limited correlations between repertoire features and clinical complications. Common variable immunodeficiency TCR beta sequences reportedly had fewer deletions and N-nucleotide insertions.

The gene calls are TRBV19 and TRBJ1-1; unclear D gene. This TCR was sampled from a person aged 18 to 75 in good health. Input material: peripheral blood mononuclear cells. The CDR3 DNA, read in part, is TGTGCCAGTAGTATAGGCGGGTATGGTGTAGCTCGGCGGACTGAA. Protein sequence: CASSIGGYGVARRTE. The full CDR3 protein reads CASSIGGYGVARRTEAFF.